The clone carrying this T cell receptor beta chain was counted ten times or more. MiXCR, applied by TCRdb to the RT-PCR reads, yields one record per CDR3 protein. The sample contains fewer than 800,000 distinct CDR3 sequences, 14% of which appear only once. Germline lookup yields CDR1 SGHRS and CDR2 YFSETQ. The length of the CDR3 is 15 residues. V shed 5 bases, J shed 3 bases, and the junction held 9 bases outside the gene matches. Source material: memory CD4+ T cells from blood. The rearrangement uses TRBV5-1 and TRBJ2-5, with TRBD1 identical over 8 bases. The clonotype originates from a female donor in good health, serving as a healthy control. The CDR3 sequence: CASRRTGQGEETQYF. CDR3 DNA sequence: TGCGCCAGCAGGAGAACCGGACAGGGAGAAGAGACCCAGTACTTC.